The source of this T cell receptor (beta chain) is a study of cytomegalovirus exposure and HLA in healthy donors (dated by TCRdb to 2016 to 2017). Background for the entire study: According to an earlier analysis of 587 of the donors, roughly 180 million T cells yielded 95 million to 140 million unique TCR beta sequences and about 300 Gb of sequence data. Of the roughly 430 genotyped donors, approximately 80% fell in the genetic ancestry cluster associated with self-reported Caucasian donors. In a later analysis, previously published TCR beta repertoires from 666 donors were re-analyzed and high-resolution HLA genotyping was added so that TCR occurrence patterns could be studied. In addition to the first cohort of 666 subjects, a separate validation cohort of 130 or so different subjects was used. HLA typing covered class I and class II loci at four-digit resolution. Across around 400 genotyped donors of the cohort, an average of roughly 200,000 unique TCR beta nucleotide sequences per donor were sequenced, and 15% to 20% of those sequences were non-productive. To predict cytomegalovirus infection status, the study brought together high-throughput TCR immunosequencing, statistical association of individual TCRs with disease status, and machine learning. In a later genetic analysis, genome-wide SNP genotypes for about 60% of the 666 donors were used, and that subset was treated as a discovery cohort. An earlier analysis of about 600 of the donors used high-throughput TCR beta sequencing to judge whether each TCR beta V gene segment behaved as functional or pseudogenic. Every discovery cohort repertoire had been produced on one sequencing platform. Rather than using new phenotypic data, the later analysis identified candidate immune exposures from TCR beta sequences and from how often those sequences occurred across donors. The T cell repertoires of under 700 subjects were profiled by immunosequencing and related to cytomegalovirus serostatus. Donor age, sex, ethnicity and CMV serostatus were collected together with the repertoire data. A few DR-DQ haplotypes were treated as single units for association and clustering because of strong linkage in the cohort. The number of typed donors differed by locus: about 629-630 for A, B, C, DRB1 and DQB1; 522 for DQA1; 606 for DPA1; and around 470 for DPB1. The study aimed to test whether signatures of past pathogen exposure could be identified by cataloging public T cell receptors. An early release covering about 600 HLA-typed donors comprised approximately 300 gigabases of sequencing data and 65 million to 100 million unique TCR sequences. The investigation overall reported the following: Roughly uniform sequencing depth across donors was assumed in presence/absence analyses, although this assumption may not hold. Strong co-occurrence of HLA alleles, especially DR and DQ, made assigning TCR associations to individual alleles difficult. In the study, 150 to 200 TCR beta chains were listed as associated with cytomegalovirus. A later genetic analysis reported fewer N-insertions in productive TCRs among donors in an Asian-associated ancestry cluster than the roughly 640-donor mean. While some public TCRs were present in many individuals, most TCR sequences turned up only very rarely across donors. Linkage disequilibrium might explain the correlated functional status among segregating V segments, but an unknown experimental factor could not be ruled out. In a later genetic analysis, a missense DCLRE1C variant was associated with V-gene and J-gene trimming of TCR beta chains, and the association was replicated in an independent cohort. The authors suggested that the approach could potentially be generalized to other disease states and immunological phenotypes. According to a later analysis, parvovirus B19, influenza, CMV and Epstein-Barr virus appeared linked to several top co-occurrence clusters. A cluster of highly shared sequence variants was judged likely to be a technical artifact of the sequencing pipeline. The earlier analysis of a few hundred of the donors excluded about 16 rarely observed V segments, including chromosome 9 orphons, because counts were too low. In an earlier analysis of about 550 of the donors, most TCR beta V segments were observed in productive rearrangements about 87% or about 30% of the time, broadly matching IMGT annotations. A further reported finding was that TCR beta sequences accurately predicted the HLA-A and HLA-B alleles for most subjects in the first cohort. According to a later analysis, most CMV-associated TCR beta chains appeared to be HLA-restricted, and the HLA associations seemed to be driven largely by CMV exposure. In a later analysis, about 16,000 TCR beta sequences were associated with specific HLA alleles at a false discovery rate of 0.05. Immune exposure information for the cohort was limited to CMV serostatus. In a later analysis, the rate of TCR association differed among HLA loci, with DRB1 alleles having the most associated TCRs and HLA-C alleles having the fewest. The classifier was reported to diagnose cytomegalovirus status with high specificity and sensitivity in both the original and validation cohorts. This cohort had only TCR beta chains sequenced, and the lack of alpha or paired-chain data limited which features could be detected. A few of the identified cytomegalovirus-associated TCR beta chains were confirmed in vitro to be specific for cytomegalovirus antigens. Because some donors lacked HLA typing at each locus, the association tests relied only on the typed subset. Because the 87-base-pair reads could not distinguish some IMGT-functional V segments, including TRBV6-2 and TRBV6-3, those segments were excluded. A later analysis found that HLA-associated TCR beta chains were more clonally expanded and had lower generation probabilities than equally common non-associated chains.

A word on this clone: It lacks a known antigen. Qualities for individual bases were not recorded, and no much larger clone is one base off.

The method behind the library was the immunoSEQ multiplex PCR assay. For the multiplex PCR, a mixture combining 60 forward primers for TCR Vbeta segments and 13 reverse primers for TCR Jbeta segments was used. The CDR3 region of rearranged TCR beta genes was amplified from genomic DNA by a multiplex PCR assay. The Illumina HiSeq System was used to sequence the amplified TCR beta libraries as 87-base-pair reads. The original pipeline was this. Across the 500 to 850 repertoires, a later analysis counted about 81 million unique TCR beta chains, 9.5 million to 13 million of which were shared by at least two donors. Raw reads were error-corrected and collapsed into unique sequences with a nearest-neighbor algorithm that merged closely related sequences to remove PCR and sequencing errors. To assign V, D and J gene segments, CDR3 sequences were aligned to IMGT reference sequences. For a sequence to be retained, at least a six-nucleotide match to both a V gene segment and a J gene segment was required. Rearrangements were classified as productive when the CDR3 lacked stop codons and remained in frame with V and J, and all other rearrangements were classified as non-productive. CDR3 was defined according to IMGT convention as the region running from the second conserved V-encoded cysteine to the conserved J-encoded phenylalanine. The earlier analysis of a few hundred of the donors excluded any sequence lacking an unambiguous match to a single V gene segment. In an earlier analysis of 587 of the donors, V segments were called functional above 56.7% productive rearrangements and were called segregating when the between-donor standard deviation exceeded 5%. A statistical classification framework was developed to diagnose cytomegalovirus status using the catalog of TCR beta chain sequences. V and J gene assignment, in a later analysis, came from comparing TCR nucleotide sequences with IMGT/GENE-DB human TR gene sequences. In a later analysis, CDR3 sequences and most-parsimonious VDJ recombination scenarios were assigned using the TCRdist pipeline. In a later analysis, each TCR beta chain was defined by its CDR3 amino acid sequence together with its V-gene family, and reads lacking a unique V-gene family were excluded. A later analysis removed roughly 590 highly shared, low-generation-probability nucleotide sequences to deal with suspected cross-contamination and a sequencing artifact. For each public chain, a later analysis derived a clonal expansion index from normalized ranks of inferred template counts within each repertoire. In a later analysis, generation probabilities were computed using a VDJ recombination model fitted to out-of-frame rearrangements, and the results were checked against IGoR. In a later analysis, hypergeometric tests were used to score TCR-TCR, TCR-HLA and TCR-CMV co-occurrence, with a repertoire-size bias correction applied to TCR pairs. In a later analysis, false discovery rates were estimated by permuting HLA or CMV assignments 20 times. In a later analysis, co-occurring TCRs were grouped using DBSCAN, and TCRdist sequence similarity was added for clustering within HLA-allele-positive subsets. For co-occurrence clustering, repertoires with fewer than 30,000 or more than 120,000 public chains were excluded, along with 4 to 6 repertoires with anomalous nucleotide sharing. Entries here come from immuneACCESS through TCRdb and include only in-frame sequences with V and J called. Some clones fail to appear in such tables; in the studies checked, an unresolved V gene covers under half of the shortfall, and the cause of the remainder is unknown. V and J calls and clone size come straight from that table; D and trimming were deduced from the DNA. The sample yields hundreds of thousands of clones; roughly 80% were counted once. The biggest ten clones account for 0.22% of the sample.

In total, around 600 healthy bone marrow donors made up the cohort. At the time of sampling, every cohort member was nominally healthy, though immune exposures that went unrecorded were likely present. The donor was CMV seronegative and belonged to the group of 350 or so seronegative cohort members. A peripheral blood sample was provided by each donor, and peripheral blood mononuclear cells were used for TCR beta sequencing. The Qiagen DNeasy Blood Extraction Kit was used to extract genomic DNA from the blood cell samples. The CDR1 and CDR2 encoded by the germline V gene (reference sequence) are GTSNPN and SVGIG. Trimming at the junction amounts to 5 bases on V and 0 bases on J, and the germline ends lie 13 bases apart. The CDR3 goes from the cysteine to the phenylalanine over 14 residues. The CDR3 DNA has 42 bases and is translated from base 1.

Sequenced material: PBMCs. Recombination joined TRBV30 with TRBJ1-2, with a weak D call of TRBD1 (5 bases match). The TCR sequence derives from a girl aged 2-10 years in good health and CMV-seronegative. The CDR3 loop reads CAWDPQGSNYGYTF. At the DNA level, the sequence is TGTGCCTGGGACCCTCAGGGTTCTAACTATGGCTACACCTTC.